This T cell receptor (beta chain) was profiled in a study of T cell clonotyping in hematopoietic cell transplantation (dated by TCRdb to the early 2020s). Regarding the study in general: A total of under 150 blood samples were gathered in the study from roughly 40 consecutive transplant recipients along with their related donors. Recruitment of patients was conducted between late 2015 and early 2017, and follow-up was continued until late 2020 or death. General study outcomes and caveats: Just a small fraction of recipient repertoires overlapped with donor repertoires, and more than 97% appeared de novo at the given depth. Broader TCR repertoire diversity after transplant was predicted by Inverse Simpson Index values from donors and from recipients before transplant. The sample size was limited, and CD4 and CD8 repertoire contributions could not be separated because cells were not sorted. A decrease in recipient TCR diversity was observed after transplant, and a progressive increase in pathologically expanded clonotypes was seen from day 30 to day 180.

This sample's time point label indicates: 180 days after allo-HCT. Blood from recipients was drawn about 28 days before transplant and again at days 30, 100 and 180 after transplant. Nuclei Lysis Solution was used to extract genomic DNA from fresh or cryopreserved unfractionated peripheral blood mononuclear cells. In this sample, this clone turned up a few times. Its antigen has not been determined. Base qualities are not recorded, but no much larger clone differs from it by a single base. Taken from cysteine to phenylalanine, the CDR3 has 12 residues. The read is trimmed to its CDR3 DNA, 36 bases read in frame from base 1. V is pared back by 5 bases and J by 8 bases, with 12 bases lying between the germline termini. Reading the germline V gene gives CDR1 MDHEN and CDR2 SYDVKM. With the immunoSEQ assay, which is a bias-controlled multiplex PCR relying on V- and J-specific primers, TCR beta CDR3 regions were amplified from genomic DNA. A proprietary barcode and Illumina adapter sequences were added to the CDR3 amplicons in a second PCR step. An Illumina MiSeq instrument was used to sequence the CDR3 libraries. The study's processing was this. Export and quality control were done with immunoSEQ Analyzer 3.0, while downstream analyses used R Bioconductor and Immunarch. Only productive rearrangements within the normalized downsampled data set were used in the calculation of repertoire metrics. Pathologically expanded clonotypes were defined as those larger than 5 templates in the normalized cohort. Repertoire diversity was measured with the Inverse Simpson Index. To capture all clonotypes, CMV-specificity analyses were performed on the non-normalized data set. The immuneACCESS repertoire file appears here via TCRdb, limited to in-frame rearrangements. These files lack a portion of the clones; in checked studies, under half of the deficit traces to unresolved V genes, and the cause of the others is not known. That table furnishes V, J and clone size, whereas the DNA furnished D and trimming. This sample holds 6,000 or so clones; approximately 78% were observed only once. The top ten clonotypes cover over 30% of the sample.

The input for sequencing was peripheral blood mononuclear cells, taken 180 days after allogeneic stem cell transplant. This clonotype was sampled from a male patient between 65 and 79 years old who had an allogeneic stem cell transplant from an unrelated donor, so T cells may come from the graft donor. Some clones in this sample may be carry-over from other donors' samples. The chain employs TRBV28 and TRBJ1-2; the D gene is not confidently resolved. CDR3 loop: CASSSPVGGYTF. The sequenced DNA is TGTGCCAGCAGTAGCCCTGTCGGGGGCTACACCTTC.